This T cell receptor (beta chain) stems from a study of blood T cell repertoires in COVID-19. V was clipped by 3 bases and J by 0 bases, with 17 bases between them. CDR3 length equals 17 residues. Germline V gene sequence: CDR1 LNHDA, CDR2 SQIVND (reference sequence). Participant ages covered about 18 to 95 years across about 22 US areas. Membership in each cohort depended on participant-reported clinical history. A COVID-19 case had been met by exposed participants during the 2 weeks before study entry. Per the study methods: For nucleated cells, counts were estimated from reference gene primer amplification. The data were produced by immunoSEQ multiplex PCR, yet TCRdb's version contains in-frame clones alone and is incomplete. D and trimming were read from the DNA, whereas the V and J calls and clone size are those reported in that table. The sample yields 110,000 to 150,000 clones, less than 85% seen once.

Sequencing used PBMCs or T cells enriched from blood (not recorded which). The receptor comes from a woman aged 18-29 years who had been exposed to COVID-19. The chain recombines TRBV19 with TRBJ1-2; maybe TRBD1 (6 bases). CDR3 coding DNA: TGTGCCAGTAGTATGGTCCGGACAGAGCCTTCTAACTATGGCTACACCTTC. Amino acid sequence: CASSMVRTEPSNYGYTF. The full variable domain, its missing parts supplied by reference TRBV19 and TRBJ1-2, is DGGITQSPKYLFRKEGQNVTLSCEQNLNHDAMYWYRQDPGQGLRLIYYSQIVNDFQKGDIAEGYSVSREKKESFPLTVTSAQKNPTAFYLCASSMVRTEPSNYGYTFGSGTRLTVV.